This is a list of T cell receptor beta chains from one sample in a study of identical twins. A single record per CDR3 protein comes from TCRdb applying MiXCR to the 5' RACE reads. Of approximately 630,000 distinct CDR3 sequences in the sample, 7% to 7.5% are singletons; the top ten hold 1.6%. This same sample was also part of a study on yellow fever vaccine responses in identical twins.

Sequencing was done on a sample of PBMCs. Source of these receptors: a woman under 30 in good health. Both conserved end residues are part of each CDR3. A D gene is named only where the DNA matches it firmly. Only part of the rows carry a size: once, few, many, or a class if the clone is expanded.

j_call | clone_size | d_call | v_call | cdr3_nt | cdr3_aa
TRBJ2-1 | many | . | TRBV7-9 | TGTGCCAGCAGCTTAGTTAGCTCCTACAATGAGCAGTTCTTC | CASSLVSSYNEQFF
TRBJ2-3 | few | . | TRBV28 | TGTGCCAGCAGTTTACCCCGGGTAGACCCCACAGATACGCAGTATTTT | CASSLPRVDPTDTQYF
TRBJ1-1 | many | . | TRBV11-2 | TGTGCCAGCAGCTCCGTAGGGGGGACCGCTGAAGCTTTCTTT | CASSSVGGTAEAFF
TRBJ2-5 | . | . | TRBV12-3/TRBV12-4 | TGTGCCAGCAGGTTCGCAGGGGCCCAAGAGACCCAGTACTTC | CASRFAGAQETQYF
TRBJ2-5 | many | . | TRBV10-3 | TGTGCCATCAGTGGGGACGTAGAGACCCAGTACTTC | CAISGDVETQYF
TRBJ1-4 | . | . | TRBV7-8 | TGTGCCAGCAGCTTGCCGGGGAGGGCTAATGAAAAACTGTTTTTT | CASSLPGRANEKLFF
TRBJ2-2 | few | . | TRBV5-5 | TGTGCCAGCAGCTTATCGCTAGTCCCTAACACCGGGGAGCTGTTTTTT | CASSLSLVPNTGELFF
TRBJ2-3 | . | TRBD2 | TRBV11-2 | TGTGCCAGCAGCACTACGGGGCGCGAGCGGGAGGTGGGAGATACGCAGTATTTT | CASSTTGREREVGDTQYF
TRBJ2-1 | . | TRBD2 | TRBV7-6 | TGTGCCAGCAGCTTAGCGGGACTAGCGGGGGCCAATGAGCAGTTCTTC | CASSLAGLAGANEQFF
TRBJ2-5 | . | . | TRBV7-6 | TGTGCCAGCAGCCCCCGCCTCAGGGGTACAGAGACCCAGTACTTC | CASSPRLRGTETQYF
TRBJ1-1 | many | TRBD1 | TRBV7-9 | TGTGCCAGCAGCCGGGACAGGGTCCGTCAGAACACTGAAGCTTTCTTT | CASSRDRVRQNTEAFF
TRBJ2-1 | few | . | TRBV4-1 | TGCGCCAGCAGCCCCCGTTCGCGTGTCGCTTCCTACAATGAGCAGTTCTTC | CASSPRSRVASYNEQFF
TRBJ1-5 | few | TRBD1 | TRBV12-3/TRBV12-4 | TGTGCCAGCAGCCCTAGGACAGGGAGCATACGTAGCAATCAGCCCCAGCATTTT | CASSPRTGSIRSNQPQHF
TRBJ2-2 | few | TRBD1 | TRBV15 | TGTGCCACCAGCAACCTCTGGACAGGGCAAGAGAGTGGAGTGAACACCGGGGAGCTGTTTTTT | CATSNLWTGQESGVNTGELFF
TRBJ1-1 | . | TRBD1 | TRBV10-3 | TGTGCCATCAGGGGGGGGACAGCAATGAACACTGAAGCTTTCTTT | CAIRGGTAMNTEAFF
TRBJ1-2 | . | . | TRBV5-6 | TGTGCCAGCAGCCTCGTTGTAGGTTCGGGGAACTATGGCTACACCTTC | CASSLVVGSGNYGYTF
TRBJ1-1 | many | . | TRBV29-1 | TGCAGCGTTGAAGATCGCGGTGGGAGGGTGTTGACTGAAGCTTTCTTT | CSVEDRGGRVLTEAFF
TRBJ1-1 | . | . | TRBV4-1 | TGCGCCAGCAGCCAAGATAGTAGGGGTTTATACACTGAAGCTTTCTTT | CASSQDSRGLYTEAFF
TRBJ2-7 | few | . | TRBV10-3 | TGTGCCATCAGTCCGGGTCCTTACGAGCAGTACTTC | CAISPGPYEQYF
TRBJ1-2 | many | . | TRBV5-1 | TGCGCCAGCAGCTCAACGAACTCAGCATCTGGCTACACCTTC | CASSSTNSASGYTF
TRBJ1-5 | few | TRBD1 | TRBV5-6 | TGTGCCAGCAGCCTACGGACATCCGGGACAGCTGGACTTGACCAGCATTTT | CASSLRTSGTAGLDQHF
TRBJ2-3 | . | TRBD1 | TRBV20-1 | TGCTGTGCTAGAGATCGGGTTAGCAGGGGGAGCACAGATACGCAGTATTTT | CCARDRVSRGSTDTQYF
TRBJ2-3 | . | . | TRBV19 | TGTGCCAGTAGTATTAGAGGGGCAGGACGTACAGATACGCAGTATTTT | CASSIRGAGRTDTQYF
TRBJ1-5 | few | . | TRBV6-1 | TGTGCCAGCATCGGGGCCAGTGATTATAGCAATCAGCCCCAGCATTTT | CASIGASDYSNQPQHF
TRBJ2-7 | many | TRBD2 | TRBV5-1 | TGCGCCAGCAGCGAGGGCGAGCTAGCGGAAAACACCTACGAGCAGTACTTC | CASSEGELAENTYEQYF
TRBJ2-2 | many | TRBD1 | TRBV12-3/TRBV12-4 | TGTGCCAGCAGGGGACAGGGCGCGAACACCGGGGAGCTGTTTTTT | CASRGQGANTGELFF
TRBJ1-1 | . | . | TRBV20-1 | TGCAGTGCTCCGGAGGCACGGGCGAACACTGAAGCTTTCTTT | CSAPEARANTEAFF
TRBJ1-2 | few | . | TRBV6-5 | TGTGCCAGCAGTTCACGGGGGTCCGTAAACTATGGCTACACCTTC | CASSSRGSVNYGYTF
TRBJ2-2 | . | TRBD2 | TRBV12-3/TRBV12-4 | TGTGCCAGCAGTACCCTAGCGGGAGCCACCGGGGAGCTGTTTTTT | CASSTLAGATGELFF
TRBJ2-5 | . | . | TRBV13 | TGTGCCAGCAGCTTAAGGTTGGAAAGAGAGACCCAGTACTTC | CASSLRLERETQYF
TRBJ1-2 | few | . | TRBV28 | TGTGCCTCCCGGGAGAGCTATGGCTACACCTTC | CASRESYGYTF
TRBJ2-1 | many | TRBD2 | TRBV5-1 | TGCGCCAGCAGCGCACGACTAGCGGGAACACCCTACAATGAGCAGTTCTTC | CASSARLAGTPYNEQFF
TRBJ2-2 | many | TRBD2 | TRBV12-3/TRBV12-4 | TGTGCCAGCAGCCAGGCGGGGGTTAGCGGGGAGCTGTTTTTT | CASSQAGVSGELFF
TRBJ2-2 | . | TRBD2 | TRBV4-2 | TGTGCCAGCAGCCAATCGGGACTAGCGGGAGAGACCGGGGAGCTGTTTTTT | CASSQSGLAGETGELFF
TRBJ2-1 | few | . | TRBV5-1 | TGCGCCAGCAGCTCCGGACAGTACGAGCAGTTCTTC | CASSSGQYEQFF
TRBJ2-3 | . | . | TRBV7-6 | TGTGCCAGCAGCTTAGGCCACGGAGACACGCAGTATTTT | CASSLGHGDTQYF
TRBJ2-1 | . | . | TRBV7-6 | TGTGCCAGCAGCCTACGGGGCCAAATTGGGGGCAGTGAGCAGTTCTTC | CASSLRGQIGGSEQFF
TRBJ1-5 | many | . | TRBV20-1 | TGCAGTGCTAGAAATGGCCCGCAGGGCAATCAGCCCCAGCATTTT | CSARNGPQGNQPQHF
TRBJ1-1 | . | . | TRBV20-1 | TGCAGTGCTAGTGCTGGGACGGTGAACACTGAAGCTTTCTTT | CSASAGTVNTEAFF
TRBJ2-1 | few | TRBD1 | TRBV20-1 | TGCAGTGCTACAAAAGGGGGACAGGGCTGGTTTTTCACCTACAATGAGCAGTTCTTC | CSATKGGQGWFFTYNEQFF
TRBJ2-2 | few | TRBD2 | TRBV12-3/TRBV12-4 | TGTGCCAGCAGTGCCGAACTAGCGGGAGGGCCTGGCGGGGAGCTGTTTTTT | CASSAELAGGPGGELFF
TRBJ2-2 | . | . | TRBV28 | TGTGCCAGCAGGCTCGGGGTCAACACCGGGGAGCTGTTTTTT | CASRLGVNTGELFF
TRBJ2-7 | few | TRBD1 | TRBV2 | TGTGCCAGCAGGGAAACCGGGACAGGGACTGATTACGAGCAGTACTTC | CASRETGTGTDYEQYF
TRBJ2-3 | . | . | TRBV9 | TGTGCCAGCAGCCCGGAGGAAGGAAACAACGCAGATACGCAGTATTTT | CASSPEEGNNADTQYF
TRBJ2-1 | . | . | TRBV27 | TGTGCCAGCAGTTGGACAGACTACAATGAGCAGTTCTTC | CASSWTDYNEQFF
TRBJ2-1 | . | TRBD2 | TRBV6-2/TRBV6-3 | TGTGTCATCAGTTTATCCGGGACTAGCGAGAGAATAGCTTCCTACAATGAGCAGTTCTTC | CVISLSGTSERIASYNEQFF
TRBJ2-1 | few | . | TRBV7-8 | TGTGCCAGCAGCCATTGGACAGTCGAGCAGTTCTTC | CASSHWTVEQFF
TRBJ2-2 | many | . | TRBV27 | TGTGCCAGCAGTCCCCAGCCACAGGGCACCGGGGAGCTGTTTTTT | CASSPQPQGTGELFF
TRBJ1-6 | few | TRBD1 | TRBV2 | TGTGCCAGCAGGGGATTGACAGGGGAAAGGTCACCCCTCCACTTT | CASRGLTGERSPLHF
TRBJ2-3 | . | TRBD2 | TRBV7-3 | TGTGCCAGCAGCTCCCACCTAACTAGCGGGAGCAGCACAGATACGCAGTATTTT | CASSSHLTSGSSTDTQYF